This T cell receptor (beta chain) was recovered during a study of T-cell reconstitution after alpha-beta-depleted transplantation in children (TCRdb year 2016). Broadly, across the study: T-cell immune reconstitution after TCRalphabeta/CD19-depleted allogeneic hematopoietic cell transplantation in children was quantitatively tracked in the study by means of TCR repertoire profiling.

Library preparation was by PCR. The sample was run on an Illumina HiSeq 2500. To normalize quantification of the TCRbeta repertoire, the TCR libraries were built with molecular barcoding that relied on unique molecular identifiers. TCRdb reprocessing: public reads trimmed at Q25 with fastp, clones called with MiXCR, in-frame beta chains kept. All rows with the same CDR3 protein become a single entry with the most common DNA and genes. This sample holds about 610,000 distinct CDR3 sequences; about 11% were observed only once. The ten top clones hold approximately 4.1% of the sample. Concerning this clonotype itself: Its antigen target is currently unknown. At one end, the junction sequence differs from germline, possibly due to a read error.

Via the germline V gene, CDR1 is SGHAT and CDR2 FQNNGV. The CDR3 runs 15 residues from the cysteine to the phenylalanine. Solely the CDR3 DNA is kept, with 45 bases framed from the first base. The sequencing here drew on PBMCs from the stem cell graft donor, taken from the stem cell graft. Rearrangement joined TRBV11-2 to TRBJ2-7; the D gene is perhaps TRBD2, on 6 matching bases. This receptor was identified in a human donor who donated a stem cell graft to a child with acute myeloid leukemia. The DNA reads as follows: TGTGCCAGCAGCTTACTGGTACGCGGGACGGTCGAGCAGCACTTC. This translates into CASSLLVRGTVEQHF.